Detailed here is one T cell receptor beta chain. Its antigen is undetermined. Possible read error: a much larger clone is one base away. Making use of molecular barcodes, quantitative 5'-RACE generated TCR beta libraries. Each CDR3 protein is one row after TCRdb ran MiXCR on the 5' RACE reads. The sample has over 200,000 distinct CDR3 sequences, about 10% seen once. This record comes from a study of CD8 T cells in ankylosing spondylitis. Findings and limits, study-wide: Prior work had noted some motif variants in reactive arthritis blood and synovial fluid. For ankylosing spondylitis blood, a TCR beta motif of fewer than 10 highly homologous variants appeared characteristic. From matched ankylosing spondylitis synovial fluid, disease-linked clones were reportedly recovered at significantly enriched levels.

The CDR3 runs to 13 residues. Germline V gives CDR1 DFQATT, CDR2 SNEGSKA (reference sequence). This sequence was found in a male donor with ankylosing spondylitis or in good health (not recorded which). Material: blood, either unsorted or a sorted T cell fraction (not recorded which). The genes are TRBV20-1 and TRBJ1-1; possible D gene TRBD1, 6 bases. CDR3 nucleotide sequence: TGCAGTGCGTATCAGGGGTTGAACACTGAAGCTTACTTT. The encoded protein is CSAYQGLNTEAYF.